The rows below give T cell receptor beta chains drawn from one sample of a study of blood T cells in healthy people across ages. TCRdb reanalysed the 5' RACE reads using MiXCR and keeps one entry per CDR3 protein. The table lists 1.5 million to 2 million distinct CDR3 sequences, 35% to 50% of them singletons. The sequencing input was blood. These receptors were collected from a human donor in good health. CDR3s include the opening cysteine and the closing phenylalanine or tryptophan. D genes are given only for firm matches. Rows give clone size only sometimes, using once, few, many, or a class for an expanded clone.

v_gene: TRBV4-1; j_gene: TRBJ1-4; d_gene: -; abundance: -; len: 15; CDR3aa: CASSQSDGANEKLFF; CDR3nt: TGCGCCAGCAGCCAGTCAGACGGGGCTAATGAAAAACTGTTTTTT
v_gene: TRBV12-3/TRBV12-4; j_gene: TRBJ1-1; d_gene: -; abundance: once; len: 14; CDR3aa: CASSLLLGGTEAFF; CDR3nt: TGTGCCAGCAGTTTGTTACTTGGAGGCACTGAAGCTTTCTTT
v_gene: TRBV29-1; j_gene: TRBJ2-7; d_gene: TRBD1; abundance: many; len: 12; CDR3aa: CSVGTGAYEQYF; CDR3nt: TGCAGCGTTGGGACAGGGGCCTACGAGCAGTACTTC
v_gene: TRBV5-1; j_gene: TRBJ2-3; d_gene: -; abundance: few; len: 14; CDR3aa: CACNRDHPTDTQYF; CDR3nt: TGCGCCTGTAATCGGGACCACCCCACAGATACGCAGTATTTT
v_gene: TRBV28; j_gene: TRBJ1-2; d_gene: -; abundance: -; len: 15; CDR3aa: CASSLGQPLNYGYTF; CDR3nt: TGTGCCAGCAGTCTTGGACAACCCCTTAACTATGGCTACACCTTC
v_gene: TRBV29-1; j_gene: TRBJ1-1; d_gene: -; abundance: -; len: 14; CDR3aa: CSVEPRGSSTEAFF; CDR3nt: TGCAGCGTTGAACCCCGGGGTTCCAGCACTGAAGCTTTCTTT
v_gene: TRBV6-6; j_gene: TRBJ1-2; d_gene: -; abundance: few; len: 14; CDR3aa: CASRGTSFNYGYTF; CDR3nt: TGTGCCAGCCGAGGGACCTCCTTTAACTATGGCTACACCTTC
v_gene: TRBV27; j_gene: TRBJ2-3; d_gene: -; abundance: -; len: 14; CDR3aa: CASSLSPTRKGQYF; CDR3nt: TGTGCCAGCAGTTTATCCCCAACTAGAAAGGGGCAGTATTTT
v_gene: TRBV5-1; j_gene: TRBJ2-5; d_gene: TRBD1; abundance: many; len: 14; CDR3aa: CASSHGQGRETQYF; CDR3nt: TGTGCCAGCAGCCACGGACAGGGGAGGGAGACCCAGTACTTC
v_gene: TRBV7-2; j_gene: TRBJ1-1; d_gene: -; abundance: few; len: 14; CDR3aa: CASSVVNTYTEAFF; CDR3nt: TGTGCCAGCAGCGTCGTGAACACTTACACTGAAGCTTTCTTT